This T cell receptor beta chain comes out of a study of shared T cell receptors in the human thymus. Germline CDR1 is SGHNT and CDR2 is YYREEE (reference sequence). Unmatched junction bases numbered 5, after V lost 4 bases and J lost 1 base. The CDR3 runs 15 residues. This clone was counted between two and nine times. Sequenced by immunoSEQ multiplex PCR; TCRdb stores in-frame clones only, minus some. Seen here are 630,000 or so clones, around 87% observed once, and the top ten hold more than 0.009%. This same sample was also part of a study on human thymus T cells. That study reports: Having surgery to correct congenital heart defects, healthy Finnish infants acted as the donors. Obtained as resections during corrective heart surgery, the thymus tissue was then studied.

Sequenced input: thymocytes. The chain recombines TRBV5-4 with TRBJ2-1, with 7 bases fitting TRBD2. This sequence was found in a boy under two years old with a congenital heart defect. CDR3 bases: TGTGCCAGCAGCCACCCCGGGAGGTCCTACAATGAGCAGTTCTTC. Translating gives CASSHPGRSYNEQFF. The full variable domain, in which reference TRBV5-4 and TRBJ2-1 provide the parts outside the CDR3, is ETGVTQSPTHLIKTRGQQVTLRCSSQSGHNTVSWYQQALGQGPQFIFQYYREEENGRGNFPPRFSGLQFPNYSSELNVNALELDDSALYLCASSHPGRSYNEQFFGPGTRLTVL.